The present T cell receptor (beta chain) was sequenced within a study of regulatory T cells in long-lasting Graves disease. Background on the study: Newly diagnosed Graves' patients had under 3 months of antithyroid drugs.

Both iRepertoire HTBI primers and Arm-PCR of CDR3 regions were used to build the TCR beta libraries. One entry per CDR3 protein, called by TCRdb with MiXCR from the multiplex PCR reads. The data contain about 620,000 distinct CDR3 sequences, around 17% of them singletons. This clonotype was seen many times. Trimming took 1 base from V and 3 from J, leaving 16 bases between them. The germline CDR1 and CDR2 sequences are MDHEN and SYDVKM. The CDR3 contains 17 residues. Time point given: newly diagnosed GD, antithyroid drugs for less than 3 months. From PBMCs, RNA was extracted and then used to make the TCR library. A peripheral blood sample, around 8.6 milliliters in volume, was drawn into EDTA tubes. The data were also submitted as part of a second study, on T cells in Graves' hyperthyroidism and ophthalmopathy. That source adds: Recently diagnosed hyperthyroidism of less than 2 months' duration affected patients aged 18 to 65. The TCR CDR3 first-round RT-PCR relied on the HTBI primer set.

This specimen consisted of peripheral blood mononuclear cells (PBMCs), obtained at new diagnosis, from a patient treated with antithyroid drugs. The chain is built from TRBV28 and TRBJ2-1, with D perhaps TRBD2 (6 bases). This receptor was identified in a woman in her 30s with Graves disease. The CDR3 loop is CASSLLRVGRDYNEQFF. The CDR3, as DNA: TGTGCCAGCAGTTTATTAAGGGTCGGGAGAGACTACAATGAGCAGTTCTTC.